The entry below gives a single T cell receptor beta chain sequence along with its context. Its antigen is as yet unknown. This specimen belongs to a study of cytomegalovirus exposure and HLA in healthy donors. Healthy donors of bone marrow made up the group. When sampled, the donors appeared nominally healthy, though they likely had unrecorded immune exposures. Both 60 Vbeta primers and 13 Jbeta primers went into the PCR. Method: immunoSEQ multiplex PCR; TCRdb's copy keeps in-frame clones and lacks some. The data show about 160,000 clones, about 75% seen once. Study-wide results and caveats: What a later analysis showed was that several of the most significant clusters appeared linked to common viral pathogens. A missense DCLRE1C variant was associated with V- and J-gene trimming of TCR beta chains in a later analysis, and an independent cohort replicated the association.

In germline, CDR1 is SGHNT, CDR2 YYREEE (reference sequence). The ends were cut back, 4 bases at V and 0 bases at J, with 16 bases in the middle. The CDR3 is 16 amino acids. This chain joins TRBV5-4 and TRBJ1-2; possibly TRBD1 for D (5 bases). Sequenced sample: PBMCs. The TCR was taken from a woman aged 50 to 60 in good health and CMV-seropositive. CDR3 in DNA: TGTGCCAGCAGCCCCTTCGACAGCCTTTCTAACTATGGCTACACCTTC. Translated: CASSPFDSLSNYGYTF.